The 19 T cell receptor beta chains reported below all come from one sample, sequenced in a study of graft-versus-host responses after intestinal transplantation. This table comes from immunoSEQ multiplex PCR, and its TCRdb copy is limited to in-frame clones, with some not included. Of tens of thousands of clones in the sample, roughly 90% were seen once. The specimen was PBMCs, collected 98 days after intestinal transplantation. The receptors originated from a human patient who received an intestinal transplant, so some T cells may come from the graft donor.

V gene TRBV4-1 combines with J gene TRBJ2-7, with no clear D. Trimming removed 1 base at V and 3 bases at J, with 7 bases between. The CDR3 has 13 amino acids. The germline CDR1 and CDR2 sequences are MGHRA and YSYEKL. CDR3 in DNA: TGCGCCAGCAGCCAAGGACACAGCTACGAGCAGTACTTC. This encodes CASSQGHSYEQYF.

The V gene is TRBV6-1, the J gene TRBJ1-5, with 7 bases that match TRBD1. The ends lost 8 bases at V and 3 bases at J; junction bases unmatched: 10. Per the germline V gene, CDR1 is MNHNS and CDR2 is SASEGT. The CDR3 sequence is 15 residues long. The CDR3 loop is CASSPWGTDNQPQHF. CDR3 sequence (DNA): TGTGCCAGCTCCCCTTGGGGGACAGACAATCAGCCCCAGCATTTT.

This chain uses TRBV5-6 with TRBJ1-2; D is ambiguous. CDR3 length equals 18 residues. Germline CDR1 and CDR2: SGHDT and YYEEEE. Trimming pared 2 bases from V and 5 bases from J, leaving 25 bases between. The CDR3 nucleotides read TGTGCCAGCAGCTTTGGTCTATGGGCTTTAGGGTCTCCTTATGGCTACACCTTC. Encoded protein: CASSFGLWALGSPYGYTF.

The chain recombines TRBV4-3 with TRBJ2-7; D is unclear. The CDR3 consists of 15 residues. From germline, CDR1 is LGHNA and CDR2 YSLEER. V lost 3 bases and J 0 bases, leaving 12 bases between the germline ends. This chain's CDR3 is CASSQLLRGSYEQYF. CDR3 nucleotides: TGCGCCAGCAGCCAGTTACTCCGCGGCTCCTACGAGCAGTACTTC.

DNA for the CDR3: TGTGCCAGCAGTTTATCGACAGGGGTTAATTCACCCCTCCACTTT. Its translation is CASSLSTGVNSPLHF. The chain has TRBV28 and TRBJ1-6; 8 nucleotides line up with TRBD1. With 1 base clipped from V and 6 bases from J, the junction kept 2 bases outside the gene matches. Germline V gene sequence: CDR1 MDHEN, CDR2 SYDVKM. The CDR3 extends over 15 amino acids.

J is TRBJ1-2 and V is TRBV28; 9 bases match TRBD1. J gave up 2 bases and V 3 bases, and 13 bases lay outside the gene matches. The CDR3 totals 18 residues. Germline CDR1 reads MDHEN; CDR2 reads SYDVKM. As DNA, the CDR3 is TGTGCCAGCAGTTTTAAGAATTTTAGGACAGGGGAAAACTATGGCTACACCTTC. Its translation is CASSFKNFRTGENYGYTF.

This sequence joins TRBV27 and TRBJ2-5; D unclear. The DNA end is more similar to TRBJ2-7, so the J call may be wrong. The germline gives CDR1 MNHEY, CDR2 SMNVEV (reference sequence). The CDR3 has 13 amino acids. CDR3 amino acids: CASSLTAGGEQYF. The CDR3 bases are TGTGCCAGCAGTTTGACCGCCGGTGGCGAGCAGTACTTC.

The gene calls are TRBV9 and TRBJ2-3; no clear D. Germline V CDR1 and CDR2: SGDLS, YYNGEE. This CDR3 has 15 residues. Trimming removed 4 bases from V and 2 bases from J, with 14 bases in between. Written as DNA, the CDR3 is TGTGCCAGCAGCCAGGAGCGACTGGCCACAGATACGCAGTATTTT. It translates to CASSQERLATDTQYF. The full variable domain, completed using reference TRBV9 and TRBJ2-3, is DSGVTQTPKHLITATGQRVTLRCSPRSGDLSVYWYQQSLDQGLQFLIQYYNGEERAKGNILERFSAQQFPDLHSELNLSSLELGDSALYFCASSQERLATDTQYFGPGTRLTVL.

The J gene is TRBJ1-5, the V gene TRBV19; D is uncertain. The length of the CDR3 is 14 residues. Trimming removed 4 bases at V and 10 bases at J, with 17 bases between. Germline CDR1 and CDR2: LNHDA and SQIVND (reference sequence). For the CDR3, the DNA is TGTGCCAGTAGTACAGCAGACTATCCATTCCCCCAGCATTTT. It codes for CASSTADYPFPQHF.

This clone was found once. This chain links TRBV2 with TRBJ2-7; the D is unclear. Trimming cost V 6 bases and J 0 bases, with 9 bases left between them. The germline V gene encodes CDR1 SNHLY and CDR2 FYNNEI. CDR3 length equals 13 residues. Here the CDR3 reads CASSDRVSYEQYF. The DNA for the CDR3 is TGTGCCAGCAGCGATCGGGTCTCCTACGAGCAGTACTTC.

The chain recombines TRBV4-3 with TRBJ1-2; maybe TRBD1 (5 bases). Trimming cost V 0 bases and J 5 bases, with 19 bases left between them. CDR3 length: 17 residues. Germline V gene sequence: CDR1 LGHNA, CDR2 YSLEER. The CDR3 DNA reads as TGCGCCAGCAGCCAAGACTTCAGGGACGGTTCCGTGTATGGCTACACCTTC. Translating gives CASSQDFRDGSVYGYTF.

The chain couples TRBV6-1 to TRBJ2-7, with no clear D. V lost 5 bases to trimming and J lost 3 bases, with 8 bases between them. The CDR3 consists of 12 residues. The germline V gene has CDR1 MNHNS and CDR2 SASEGT. In nucleotides, the CDR3 is TGTGCCAGCAGTTCCTCTAGCTACGAGCAGTACTTC. Protein sequence: CASSSSSYEQYF.

The chain carries TRBV6-5 and TRBJ1-4; 9 nucleotides agree with TRBD1. Trimming took 5 bases from V and 16 from J; bases not matched to a gene: 14. Per the germline V gene, CDR1 is MNHEY and CDR2 is SVGAGI. The CDR3 is 14 residues long. The CDR3, as DNA: TGTGCCAGCAGTGAATTAGTGACAGGGGGTAGAGGGTTTTTT. The encoded protein is CASSELVTGGRGFF.

J is TRBJ2-3 and V is TRBV2; 7 bases agree with TRBD2. There are 14 residues in the CDR3. CDR1 and CDR2 (germline): SNHLY, FYNNEI. Losses at the gene ends were 0 bases for V and 9 bases for J; bases not matched to a gene: 6. This CDR3 reads CASSEARLAPTQYF. Written as DNA, the CDR3 is TGTGCCAGCAGTGAAGCTCGACTAGCCCCCACGCAGTATTTT.

V gene TRBV2 combines with J gene TRBJ2-5, with unresolved D. Trimming pared 11 bases from V and 5 bases from J, leaving 9 bases between. The CDR3 is 10 residues long. CDR1 and CDR2 (germline): SNHLY, FYNNEI. Here the CDR3 reads CACYEETQYF. DNA of the CDR3: TGTGCCTGCTATGAGGAGACCCAGTACTTC.

The chain combines TRBV27 with TRBJ2-1; TRBD2 might be the D (6 bases). Germline V lookup: CDR1 MNHEY, CDR2 SMNVEV (reference sequence). The CDR3 totals 15 residues. Trimming left V 0 bases short and J 0 bases short, with 6 bases between. In DNA, the CDR3 is TGTGCCAGCAGTTTATCTAGCGGCTCCTACAATGAGCAGTTCTTC. This codes for CASSLSSGSYNEQFF.

The chain combines TRBV27 with TRBJ1-5; D gene ambiguous. The ends were cut back, 0 bases at V and 5 bases at J, with 8 bases in the middle. CDR3 length equals 14 residues. Germline assignment: CDR1 MNHEY and CDR2 SMNVEV (reference sequence). The chain's CDR3 is CASSLSPRDQPQHF. For the CDR3, the DNA is TGTGCCAGCAGTTTATCCCCCCGTGATCAGCCCCAGCATTTT.

This clone has a single count. V and J are TRBV27 and TRBJ2-7, with 11 nucleotides matching TRBD2. J gave up 0 bases and V 3 bases, and 1 base lay outside the gene matches. This CDR3 comprises 15 residues. Looked up from germline, CDR1 is MNHEY and CDR2 is SMNVEV (reference sequence). The chain's CDR3 is CASSLLAGGSYEQYF. The CDR3 coding sequence is TGTGCCAGCAGTTTGCTAGCGGGGGGCTCCTACGAGCAGTACTTC.

This clone has a handful of counts. J is TRBJ1-4 and V is TRBV7-9; 7 nucleotides match TRBD1. Trimming took 1 base from V and 12 from J; bases not matched to a gene: 2. The CDR3 consists of 12 residues. From germline, CDR1 is SEHNR and CDR2 FQNEAQ (reference sequence). CDR3: CASSLVGTELFF. CDR3 nucleotide sequence: TGTGCCAGCAGCTTAGTGGGGACAGAACTGTTTTTT. Full variable domain (missing parts from reference TRBV7-9 and TRBJ1-4): DTGVSQNPRHKITKRGQNVTFRCDPISEHNRLYWYRQTLGQGPEFLTYFQNEAQLEKSRLLSDRFSAERPKGSFSTLEIQRTEQGDSAMYLCASSLVGTELFFGSGTQLSVL.